This T cell receptor (beta chain) was captured in a study of shared clonotypes between healthy human individuals. The protocol was immunoSEQ multiplex PCR, while the TCRdb copy is restricted to in-frame clones and leaves out a portion. The sample contains about 580,000 clones, roughly 98% of which appear only once. CD8 cells classed as naive were CD45RO-negative and positively selected for CCR7, excluding terminally differentiated effector memory CD45RA+ cells. Material for sequencing was naive CD8+ T cells sorted from blood. The receptor was isolated from a man aged 25 to 45 in good health.

The CDR3 DNA follows: TGTGCCAGCAGCTTGCCAGGGGGCCTTCCCCACGAGCAGTACTTC. This translates into CASSLPGGLPHEQYF. This sequence joins TRBV5-4 and TRBJ2-7; TRBD1 aligns across 8 bases. CDR1 is SGHNT and CDR2 is YYREEE in the germline V gene (reference sequence). The V gene end was trimmed by 1 base and the J gene end by 5 bases; junction bases not matched to a gene: 8. This CDR3 has 15 amino acids.